This TCR beta chain is from a study of T cells after somatic rescue of genetic block. Clones were sequenced by immunoSEQ multiplex PCR, and TCRdb holds only the in-frame ones, with some missing. The repertoire holds about 120,000 clones, with about 93% as singletons. The V and J ends lost 10 bases and 1 base, in that order; junction bases with no gene match: 10. Germline V gene sequence: CDR1 LNHDA, CDR2 SQIVND (reference sequence). This CDR3 region has 15 residues. The sequence derives from a woman between 18 and 29 years old. The sequencing sample was made of peripheral blood mononuclear cells (PBMCs). The chain has TRBV19 and TRBJ1-5, with 7 nucleotides matching TRBD1. The CDR3: CATTGTAGSNQPQHF. DNA of the CDR3: TGTGCCACGACGGGGACAGCGGGCAGCAATCAGCCCCAGCATTTT.